This T cell receptor (beta chain) was recorded in a study of siplizumab effects on memory and regulatory T cells. Profiling relied on immunoSEQ multiplex PCR, and the TCRdb table lists in-frame clones only, not all of them. The sample lists about 80,000 clones, roughly 94% occurring once. J lost 4 bases, V lost 4 bases, and 8 bases had no gene match. The germline gives CDR1 SNHLY, CDR2 FYNNEI. The CDR3 has 15 amino acids. Whole-study results and caveats: Siplizumab conditions gave an average of around 64% Treg-derived mappable alloreactive CD4+ clones, versus 26.9% for controls. The majority of clones, roughly 75-97% of proliferating CD4+ or CD8+ clones, lacked an assignable naive or memory phenotype. With siplizumab, cumulative frequency of CD4+ memory-derived alloreactive sequences dropped significantly.

On this clone itself: No antigen is known for it.

The clonotype originates from a human donor in good health. The J gene is TRBJ2-7, the V gene TRBV2, with TRBD2 identical over 9 bases. The sequencing sample was made of CD8+ T cells sorted from blood. The CDR3 coding sequence is TGTGCCAGCAGTGCAATAGCGGGAGTGAGGTACGAGCAGTACTTC. Protein product: CASSAIAGVRYEQYF.